Each of the 9 T cell receptor beta chains below was sequenced from the same sample in a study of T cells in Graves' hyperthyroidism and ophthalmopathy. Regions amplified from RNA transcripts were the TCR beta CDR3 regions. In the first-round RT-PCR of the TCR CDR3, the HTBI primer set was used. MiXCR, applied by TCRdb to the multiplex PCR reads, yields one record per CDR3 protein. The table records about 700,000 distinct CDR3 sequences, 12% to 15% of them present only once. Sequencing was done on a sample of blood. The receptors shown here come from a woman between 18 and 30 years old with Graves' hyperthyroidism.

The chain carries TRBV19 and TRBJ2-5; D possibly corresponds to TRBD2 (6 bases). V lost 3 bases and J lost 2, with 13 bases in between. The germline V gene has CDR1 LNHDA and CDR2 SQIVND (reference sequence). The CDR3 has 15 residues. The CDR3 loop is CASSIAGLLQETQYF. For the CDR3, the DNA is TGTGCCAGTAGTATTGCGGGGCTTCTTCAAGAGACCCAGTACTTC.

This clonotype was counted between two and nine times. CDR3 coding DNA: TGTGCCAGCAGCACGGGGCGGGAGTGGACAGATACGCAGTATTTT. Protein: CASSTGREWTDTQYF. J is TRBJ2-3 and V is TRBV9, with 7 bases lining up with TRBD2. CDR3 size: 15 residues. The germline gives CDR1 SGDLS, CDR2 YYNGEE. J was trimmed by 3 bases and V by 4 bases; bases with no gene match: 8. Complete variable domain (other parts from reference TRBV9 and TRBJ2-3): DSGVTQTPKHLITATGQRVTLRCSPRSGDLSVYWYQQSLDQGLQFLIQYYNGEERAKGNILERFSAQQFPDLHSELNLSSLELGDSALYFCASSTGREWTDTQYFGPGTRLTVL.

This clonotype was seen only a few times. The CDR3, as DNA: TGTGCCAGCAGCTCCTTAAGGGAAAACATTCAGTACTTC. Its translation: CASSSLRENIQYF. The rearrangement joins TRBV9 to TRBJ2-4, with D uncertain. Per germline, CDR1 SGDLS and CDR2 YYNGEE. This CDR3 contains 13 residues. V lost 4 bases and J lost 5, with 10 bases in between.

The V gene is TRBV10-2, the J gene TRBJ2-1; 10 bases line up with TRBD2. Germline CDR1 and CDR2: WSHSY and SAAADI. The length of the CDR3 is 17 residues. Trimming took 2 bases from V and 4 from J; bases not matched to a gene: 8. The CDR3 DNA reads TGCGCCAGCAGTGAGCGCCTAGCGGGAGCAGGGTACAATGAGCAGTTCTTC. Translating it yields CASSERLAGAGYNEQFF.

This clonotype was counted at least ten times. In nucleotides, the CDR3 is TGTGCCAGTAGTCCCCGCCGTTACAGGGGACGGGACACTGAAGCTTTCTTT. Translating gives CASSPRRYRGRDTEAFF. V is TRBV19 and J is TRBJ1-1; TRBD1 agrees at 7 bases. This CDR3 contains 17 residues. The V gene's germline CDR1 is LNHDA and CDR2 SQIVND (reference sequence). The V segment lost 5 bases and the J segment 3 bases; nucleotides outside the gene matches: 15.

The sample holds many counts of this clonotype. V usage is TRBV2 and J usage is TRBJ2-1; 12 bases fit TRBD2. V lost 6 bases to trimming and J lost 7 bases; unmatched junction nucleotides: 10. Germline CDR1 reads SNHLY; CDR2 reads FYNNEI. This CDR3 contains 16 residues. CDR3 DNA sequence: TGTGCCAGCAGAACTCCCGCTAGCGGGAGGGTGAATGAGCAGTTCTTC. This encodes CASRTPASGRVNEQFF.

Only a few counts were recorded for this clonotype. Likely a read error: the CDR3 ends without its conserved phenylalanine or tryptophan. The chain combines TRBV15 with TRBJ1-6; D uncertain. This CDR3 comprises 14 residues. V lost 0 bases to trimming and J lost 4 bases, with 4 bases between them. Germline V gives CDR1 LNHNV, CDR2 YYDKDF (reference sequence). The CDR3 sequence: CATSREGYNSPLHL. The CDR3 DNA follows: TGTGCCACCAGCAGAGAAGGGTATAATTCACCCCTCCACCTT.

This clonotype was observed at least ten times. The V call is TRBV10-3, the J call TRBJ2-1; TRBD2 matches 7 bases. The germline V gene encodes CDR1 ENHRY and CDR2 SYGVKD. After removal of 5 bases from V and 0 bases from J, the junction contained 13 bases not matched to a gene. The CDR3 is made up of 18 amino acids. In nucleotides, the CDR3 is TGTGCCATCAGTCCCTTCGGGTGGCGGGAGAGCTCCTACAATGAGCAGTTCTTC. Translated, it gives CAISPFGWRESSYNEQFF.

Many counts were recorded for this clonotype. The chain uses TRBV20-1 and TRBJ1-2; TRBD1 matches 8 bases. V was pared by 6 bases and J by 4 bases, with 13 bases of the junction left unmatched. The CDR3 is 15 amino acids. The germline V gene has CDR1 DFQATT and CDR2 SNEGSKA (reference sequence). The CDR3 region is CSATRLGQVGYGYTF. The CDR3 nucleotides are TGCAGTGCGACTCGACTGGGACAGGTGGGCTATGGCTACACCTTC.